The 15 T cell receptor beta chains in this list originate from one sample, sequenced in a study of T cells after yellow fever vaccination. TCRdb re-called the 5' RACE reads with MiXCR, one entry per CDR3 protein. This sample has more than 450,000 distinct CDR3 sequences, with 21% found just once. Sample: PBMCs, taken about 20 days after the first yellow fever vaccination. Source of these receptors: a man in his late teens or twenties who received the YFV17D yellow fever vaccine.

There are a few counts of this clonotype. In DNA form, the CDR3 reads TGTGCCAGCAGCTTAGCTTTCGGCAATGAAGCTTTCTTT. The encoded protein is CASSLAFGNEAFF. This chain connects TRBV7-2 to TRBJ1-1; no firm D call. CDR1 is SGHTA and CDR2 is FQGNSA in the germline V gene. V lost 0 bases to trimming and J lost 7 bases, with 9 bases between them. The CDR3 length is 13 residues.

This clonotype was recorded a few times. The V call is TRBV27, the J call TRBJ2-2; 7 positions match TRBD1. The CDR3 contains 14 residues. Germline V gene sequence: CDR1 MNHEY, CDR2 SMNVEV (reference sequence). Trimming removed 4 bases from V and 3 bases from J; junction bases left unmatched: 2. The CDR3 DNA sequence: TGTGCCAGCAGTTGGGGACAGCACACCGGGGAGCTGTTTTTT. Protein product: CASSWGQHTGELFF.

Ten or more counts support this clonotype. This chain joins TRBV2 and TRBJ1-5; TRBD1 matches 8 bases. Germline V gene lookup returns CDR1 SNHLY and CDR2 FYNNEI. The CDR3 runs to 15 residues. The J segment lost 2 bases and the V segment lost 8 bases, leaving 8 bases of the junction unmatched. CDR3 nucleotide sequence: TGTGCCAGCCAGGAGGACAGGGTAGGCAATCAGCCCCAGCATTTT. Translated, it gives CASQEDRVGNQPQHF.

For the CDR3, the DNA is TGCGCCAGCAGCTTCGTGGGGGACACCGGGGAGCTGTTTTTT. Its translation is CASSFVGDTGELFF. This rearrangement joins TRBV5-1 to TRBJ2-2, with D perhaps TRBD1 or TRBD2 (5 bases each). Trimming took off 2 bases at V and 3 bases at J, with 8 bases between the two ends. This CDR3 is 14 amino acids long. Germline loops: CDR1 SGHRS, CDR2 YFSETQ.

The chain couples TRBV10-2 to TRBJ1-5, with 7 positions matching TRBD1. Germline CDR1 WSHSY, CDR2 SAAADI. CDR3 length equals 16 residues. Losses at the gene ends were 2 bases for V and 4 bases for J; bases not matched to a gene: 8. The CDR3 DNA is TGCGCCAGCAGTGAGGCGTGGGACAGACTGAATCAGCCCCAGCATTTT. This encodes CASSEAWDRLNQPQHF.

This clonotype has more than one count but fewer than ten. This chain uses TRBV3-1 with TRBJ1-1; no firm D call. V lost 3 bases and J lost 8, with 10 bases in between. The germline CDR1 and CDR2 sequences are LGHDT and YNNKEL (reference sequence). The CDR3 length is 12 residues. The DNA of the CDR3 is TGTGCCAGCAGCCAGGTGGGTTCGGAAGCTTTCTTT. It codes for CASSQVGSEAFF.

The rearrangement joins TRBV5-1 to TRBJ2-3, with D tentatively TRBD1 or TRBD2 (5 bases each). Trimming removed 2 bases from V and 5 bases from J, with 21 bases in between. The CDR3 totals 17 residues. Germline CDR1 SGHRS, CDR2 YFSETQ. CDR3 protein: CASSFGTAGEGIDTQYF. In DNA, the CDR3 is TGCGCCAGCAGCTTCGGGACCGCCGGTGAGGGTATAGATACGCAGTATTTT.

The genes are TRBV7-3 and TRBJ1-6; weak D call: TRBD1 (6 bases). Trimming cost V 1 base and J 8 bases, with 12 bases left between them. The CDR3 covers 15 residues. Germline assignment: CDR1 SGHTA and CDR2 FQGTGA. The CDR3 sequence is CASSLNNRADSPLHF. Written as DNA, the CDR3 is TGTGCCAGCAGCTTAAATAACAGGGCTGATTCACCCCTCCACTTT.

The chain couples TRBV4-1 to TRBJ1-2; TRBD1 might be the D (6 bases). There are 14 residues in the CDR3. The germline V gene encodes CDR1 MGHRA and CDR2 YSYEKL. The germline V and J ends were trimmed by 1 base and 8 bases, with 14 bases remaining between them. CDR3 in DNA: TGCGCCAGCAGCCAAGCGGGGGGGGCCGGGGGCTACACCTTC. Residues: CASSQAGGAGGYTF.

The chain has TRBV12-3 or TRBV12-4 and TRBJ2-1, with D perhaps being TRBD1 or TRBD2 (6 bases each). This CDR3 contains 14 residues. Trimming left V 6 bases short and J 7 bases short, with 16 bases between. CDR3 protein: CASSLRRDKNEQFF. DNA of the CDR3: TGTGCCAGCAGCCTTCGGAGGGACAAGAATGAGCAGTTCTTC.

J is TRBJ1-1 and V is TRBV5-4; D possibly corresponds to TRBD1 (5 bases). V was trimmed by 4 bases and J by 3 bases, leaving 19 bases between them. The germline CDR1 and CDR2 sequences are SGHNT and YYREEE (reference sequence). The length of the CDR3 is 16 residues. In nucleotides, the CDR3 is TGTGCCAGCAGCACGGGGCCATCTGCCATGGACACTGAAGCTTTCTTT. This gives the protein CASSTGPSAMDTEAFF.

The V and J genes are TRBV4-3 and TRBJ1-2; D is possibly TRBD1 (5 bases). Deletions cut 1 base from V and 4 bases from J, with 13 bases between. Germline-derived CDR1 and CDR2 are LGHNA and YSLEER. This CDR3 comprises 15 residues. Here the CDR3 reads CASSQGPSGAYGYTF. In DNA form, the CDR3 reads TGCGCCAGCAGCCAAGGGCCCTCCGGGGCCTATGGCTACACCTTC.

The rearrangement uses TRBV4-3 and TRBJ1-3; the match to TRBD1 covers 7 bases. The CDR3 totals 15 residues. The J segment lost 0 bases and the V segment lost 3 bases, leaving 2 bases of the junction unmatched. CDR1 is LGHNA, CDR2 YSLEER, per germline. The CDR3: CASSQGTASGNTIYF. The CDR3 bases are TGCGCCAGCAGCCAGGGGACAGCCTCTGGAAACACCATATATTTT.

This chain links TRBV6-5 with TRBJ1-1, with 8 nucleotides matching TRBD1. V shed 3 bases and J 5 bases; nucleotides not matched to a gene: 5. The germline CDR1 and CDR2 sequences are MNHEY and SVGAGI. The CDR3 extends over 14 amino acids. CDR3 sequence reads: CASSYNRGATEAFF. The CDR3 DNA is TGTGCCAGCAGTTATAACAGGGGGGCGACTGAAGCTTTCTTT.

J is TRBJ1-1 and V is TRBV5-1; D unresolved. Between the trimmed V and J ends, which lost 3 bases and 11 bases, there was a span of 20 bases. This CDR3 is built from 14 residues. Germline CDR1 is SGHRS and CDR2 is YFSETQ. The CDR3 sequence is CASSSFSTTLGAFF. CDR3 in DNA: TGCGCCAGCAGCTCCTTTAGTACTACCCTTGGCGCTTTCTTT.